This TCR beta chain was identified in a study of T cells in Graves' hyperthyroidism and ophthalmopathy. A few counts support this clonotype. The target antigen is unknown. Trimming removed 7 bases from V and 6 bases from J; junction bases left unmatched: 13. The CDR3 runs 15 residues. Amplification of TCR beta CDR3 regions used RNA as the template. During a first-round RT-PCR of the TCR CDR3, the HTBI primer set was used. One entry per CDR3 protein results from TCRdb running MiXCR on the multiplex PCR reads. This sample yields a few hundred thousand distinct CDR3 sequences, of which more than 20% are seen a single time; around 27% belongs to the top ten. The study's findings and limits: Using 13 V-J features, a model discriminated ophthalmopathy from stable hyperthyroidism. Most expanded thyroid clonotypes above 0.001 also appeared in blood.

Graves' hyperthyroidism was deemed stable absent ophthalmopathy progression within 18 months. Not enrolled were patients with uncontrolled infection, other autoimmune disease, pregnancy or lactation. The sample consisted of blood. The chain is built from TRBV12-3 or TRBV12-4 and TRBJ2-7, with 9 bases matching TRBD2. The TCR originated in a man aged 18 to 35 with Graves' hyperthyroidism. The CDR3 loop reads CASTPGSGSGGEQYF. Written as DNA, the CDR3 is TGTGCCAGCACCCCGGGCTCGGGTAGCGGGGGCGAGCAGTACTTC.